Below, 4 T cell receptor beta chains from the same sample are listed, as sequenced in a study of regulatory dendritic cells for organ transplantation. Measured with immunoSEQ multiplex PCR; TCRdb has only the in-frame clones, and not every one. Of 12,000 or so clones listed, around 62% were seen once; the top ten hold more than 0.95%. Sorted T cells were CFSE-labeled and cultured 5 days with allogeneic regulatory or mature dendritic cells at 1:10. These receptors are not linked to any known antigen. Sequencing used naive CD8+ T cells from blood cultured with dendritic cells. Subset in this sample: CD45RA+ naive T cells. These receptors came from a human donor in good health.

The V and J genes are TRBV5-4 and TRBJ2-3; 10 nucleotides agree with TRBD1. CDR3 length: 16 amino acids. Germline V gives CDR1 SGHNT, CDR2 YYREEE (reference sequence). V trimming: 6 bases; J trimming: 0 bases; junction bases outside the gene matches: 7. The CDR3 coding sequence is TGTGCCAGCATGAGGACAGGGGGTACTAGCACAGATACGCAGTATTTT. Its translation is CASMRTGGTSTDTQYF. The full variable domain, in which reference TRBV5-4 and TRBJ2-3 provide the parts outside the CDR3, is ETGVTQSPTHLIKTRGQQVTLRCSSQSGHNTVSWYQQALGQGPQFIFQYYREEENGRGNFPPRFSGLQFPNYSSELNVNALELDDSALYLCASMRTGGTSTDTQYFGPGTRLTVL.

The chain has TRBV4-3 and TRBJ2-1; 10 bases line up with TRBD2. Unmatched junction bases numbered 10, after V lost 7 bases and J lost 7 bases. CDR3 size: 15 residues. CDR1 LGHNA and CDR2 YSLEER come from the germline V gene. The chain's CDR3 is CASTPTAGGTNEQFF. In DNA, the CDR3 is TGCGCCAGCACCCCCACAGCGGGGGGGACGAATGAGCAGTTCTTC.

V usage is TRBV19 and J usage is TRBJ2-3; 7 bases are a match to TRBD1. CDR1 is LNHDA, CDR2 SQIVND, per germline (reference sequence). The CDR3 length is 15 residues. Losses at the gene ends were 2 bases for V and 4 bases for J; bases not matched to a gene: 6. DNA of the CDR3: TGTGCCAGTAGTATATTGACAGGGCAACCAGATACGCAGTATTTT. Its protein is CASSILTGQPDTQYF.

In this sample, this clone turned up a few times. The rearrangement links TRBV4-1 to TRBJ1-5; 9 bases map to TRBD1. CDR1 and CDR2 (germline): MGHRA, YSYEKL. The CDR3 contains 17 residues. V trimming: 2 bases; J trimming: 0 bases; junction bases outside the gene matches: 5. The CDR3, as DNA: TGCGCCAGCAGCCAACCACAGGGGGCGCTTAGCAATCAGCCCCAGCATTTT. This codes for CASSQPQGALSNQPQHF.